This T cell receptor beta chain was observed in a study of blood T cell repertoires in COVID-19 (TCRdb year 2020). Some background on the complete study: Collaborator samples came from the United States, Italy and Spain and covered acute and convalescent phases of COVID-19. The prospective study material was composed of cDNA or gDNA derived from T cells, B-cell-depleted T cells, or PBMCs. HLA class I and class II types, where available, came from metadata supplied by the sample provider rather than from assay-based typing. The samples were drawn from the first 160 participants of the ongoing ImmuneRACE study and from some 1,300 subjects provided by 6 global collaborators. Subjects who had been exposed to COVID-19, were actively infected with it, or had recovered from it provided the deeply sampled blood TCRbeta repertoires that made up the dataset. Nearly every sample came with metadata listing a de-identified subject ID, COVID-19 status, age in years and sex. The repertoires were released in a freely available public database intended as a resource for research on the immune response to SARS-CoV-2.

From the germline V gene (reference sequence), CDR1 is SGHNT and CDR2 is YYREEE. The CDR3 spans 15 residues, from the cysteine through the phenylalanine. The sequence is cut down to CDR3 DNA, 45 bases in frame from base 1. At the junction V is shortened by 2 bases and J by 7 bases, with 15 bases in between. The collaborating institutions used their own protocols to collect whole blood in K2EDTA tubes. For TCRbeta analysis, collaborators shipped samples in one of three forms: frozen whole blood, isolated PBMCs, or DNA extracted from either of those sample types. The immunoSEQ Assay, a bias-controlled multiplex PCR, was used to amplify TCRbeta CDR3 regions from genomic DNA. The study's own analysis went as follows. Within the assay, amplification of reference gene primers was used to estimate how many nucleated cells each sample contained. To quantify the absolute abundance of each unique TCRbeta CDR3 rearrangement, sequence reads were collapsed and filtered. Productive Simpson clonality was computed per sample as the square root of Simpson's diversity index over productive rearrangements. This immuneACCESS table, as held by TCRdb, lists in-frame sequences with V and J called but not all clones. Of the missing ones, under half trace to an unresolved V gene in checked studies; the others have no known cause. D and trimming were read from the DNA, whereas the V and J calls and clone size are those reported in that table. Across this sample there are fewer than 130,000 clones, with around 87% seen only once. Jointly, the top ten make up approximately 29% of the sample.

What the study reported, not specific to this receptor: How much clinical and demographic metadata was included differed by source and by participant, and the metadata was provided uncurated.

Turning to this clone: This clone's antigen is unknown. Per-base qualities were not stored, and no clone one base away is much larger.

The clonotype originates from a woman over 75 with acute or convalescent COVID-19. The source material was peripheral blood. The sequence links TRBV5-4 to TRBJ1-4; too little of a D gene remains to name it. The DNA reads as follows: TGTGCCAGCAGCTTTTCGTTGGGTAGGAGTGAAAAACTGTTTTTT. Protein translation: CASSFSLGRSEKLFF.